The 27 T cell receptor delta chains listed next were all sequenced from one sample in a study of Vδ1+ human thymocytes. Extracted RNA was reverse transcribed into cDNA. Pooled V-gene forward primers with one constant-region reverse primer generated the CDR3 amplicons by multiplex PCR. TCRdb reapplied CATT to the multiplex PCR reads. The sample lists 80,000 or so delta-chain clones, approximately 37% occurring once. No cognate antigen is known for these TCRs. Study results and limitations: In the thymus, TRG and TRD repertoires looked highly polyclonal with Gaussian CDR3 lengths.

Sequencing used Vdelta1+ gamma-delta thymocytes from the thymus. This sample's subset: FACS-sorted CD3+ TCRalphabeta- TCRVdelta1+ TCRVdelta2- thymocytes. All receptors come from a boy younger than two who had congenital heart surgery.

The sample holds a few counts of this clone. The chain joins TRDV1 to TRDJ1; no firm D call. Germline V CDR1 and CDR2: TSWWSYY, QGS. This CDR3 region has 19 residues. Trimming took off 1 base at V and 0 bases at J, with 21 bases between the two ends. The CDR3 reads CALGERGTTHFGDTDKLIF. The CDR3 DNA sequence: TGTGCTCTTGGGGAACGTGGAACTACCCACTTTGGCGACACCGATAAACTCATCTTT.

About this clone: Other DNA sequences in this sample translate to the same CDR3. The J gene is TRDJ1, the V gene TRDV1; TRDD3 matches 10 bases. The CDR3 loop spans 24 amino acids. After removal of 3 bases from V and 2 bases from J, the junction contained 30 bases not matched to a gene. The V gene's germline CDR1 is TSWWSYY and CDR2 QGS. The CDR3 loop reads CALGEIERFPSTGGGYAGTDKLIF. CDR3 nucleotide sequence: TGTGCTCTTGGGGAGATTGAGCGATTCCCTTCAACTGGCGGGGGATACGCGGGAACCGATAAACTCATCTTT.

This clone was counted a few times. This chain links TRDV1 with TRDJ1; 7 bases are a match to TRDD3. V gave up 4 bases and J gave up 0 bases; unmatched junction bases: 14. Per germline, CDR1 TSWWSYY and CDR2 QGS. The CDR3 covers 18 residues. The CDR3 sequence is CALGGYDLLGKYTDKLIF. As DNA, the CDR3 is TGTGCTCTTGGGGGCTACGACCTACTGGGGAAGTACACCGATAAACTCATCTTT.

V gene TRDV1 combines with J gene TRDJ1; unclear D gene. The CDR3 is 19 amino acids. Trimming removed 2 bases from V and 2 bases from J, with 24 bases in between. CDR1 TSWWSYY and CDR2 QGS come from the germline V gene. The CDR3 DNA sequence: TGTGCTCTTGGGGAATGTTCTCGATTCCGCCCCACCAGGACCGATAAACTCATCTTT. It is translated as CALGECSRFRPTRTDKLIF.

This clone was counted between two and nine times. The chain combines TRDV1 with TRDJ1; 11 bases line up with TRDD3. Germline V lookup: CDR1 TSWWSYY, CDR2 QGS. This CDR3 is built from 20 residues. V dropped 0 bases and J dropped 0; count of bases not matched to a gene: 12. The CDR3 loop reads CALGELWGIREAWYTDKLIF. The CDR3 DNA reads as TGTGCTCTTGGGGAACTGTGGGGGATACGAGAGGCATGGTACACCGATAAACTCATCTTT.

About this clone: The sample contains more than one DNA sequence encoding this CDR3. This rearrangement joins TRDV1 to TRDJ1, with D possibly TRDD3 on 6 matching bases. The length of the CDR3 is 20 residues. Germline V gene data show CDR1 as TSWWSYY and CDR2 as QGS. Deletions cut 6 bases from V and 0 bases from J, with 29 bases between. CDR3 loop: CALGKTLGVIRVDYTDKLIF. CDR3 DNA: TGTGCTCTTGGAAAGACTTTGGGGGTGATACGAGTCGACTACACCGATAAACTCATCTTT.

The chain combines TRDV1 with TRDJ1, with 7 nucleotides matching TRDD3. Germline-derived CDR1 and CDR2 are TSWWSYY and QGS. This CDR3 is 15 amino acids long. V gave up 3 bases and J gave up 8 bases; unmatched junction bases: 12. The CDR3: CALGEGFRLGGKLIF. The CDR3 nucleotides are TGTGCTCTTGGGGAGGGATTTCGGCTGGGGGGAAAACTCATCTTT.

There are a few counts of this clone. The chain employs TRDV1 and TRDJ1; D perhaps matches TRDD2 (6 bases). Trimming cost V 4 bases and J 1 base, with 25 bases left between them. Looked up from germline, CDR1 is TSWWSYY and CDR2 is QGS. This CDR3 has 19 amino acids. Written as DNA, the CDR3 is TGTGCTCTTGGGGGCCCCTCCTACCGCCTTTCCCCCCGCACCGATAAACTCATCTTT. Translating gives CALGGPSYRLSPRTDKLIF.

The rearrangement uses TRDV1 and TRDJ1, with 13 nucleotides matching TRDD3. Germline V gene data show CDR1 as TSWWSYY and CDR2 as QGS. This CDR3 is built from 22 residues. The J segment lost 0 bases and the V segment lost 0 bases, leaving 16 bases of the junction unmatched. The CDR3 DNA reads TGTGCTCTTGGGGAACTACGGTTCCTTACTGGGGGATACGCCGTGTACACCGATAAACTCATCTTT. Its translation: CALGELRFLTGGYAVYTDKLIF.

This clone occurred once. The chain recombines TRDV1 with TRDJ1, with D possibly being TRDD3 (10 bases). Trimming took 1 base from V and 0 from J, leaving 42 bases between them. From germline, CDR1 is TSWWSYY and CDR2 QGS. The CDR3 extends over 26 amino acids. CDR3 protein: CALGEPPSYSVRGIRVPKWYTDKLIF. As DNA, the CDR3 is TGTGCTCTTGGGGAACCTCCTTCCTACAGCGTCCGGGGGATACGCGTTCCCAAATGGTACACCGATAAACTCATCTTT.

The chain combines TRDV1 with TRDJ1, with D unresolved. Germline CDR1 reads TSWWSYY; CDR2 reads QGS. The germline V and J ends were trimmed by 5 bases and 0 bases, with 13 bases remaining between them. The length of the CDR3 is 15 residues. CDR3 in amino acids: CALGKGFPDTDKLIF. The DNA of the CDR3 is TGTGCTCTTGGGAAAGGATTCCCCGACACCGATAAACTCATCTTT.

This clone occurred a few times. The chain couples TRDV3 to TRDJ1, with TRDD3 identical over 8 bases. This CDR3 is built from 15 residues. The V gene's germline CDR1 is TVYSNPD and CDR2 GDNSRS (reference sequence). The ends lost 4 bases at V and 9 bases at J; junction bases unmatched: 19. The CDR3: CAYLPTYWGESELIF. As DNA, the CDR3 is TGTGCCTACCTTCCCACGTACTGGGGGGAATCTGAACTCATCTTT.

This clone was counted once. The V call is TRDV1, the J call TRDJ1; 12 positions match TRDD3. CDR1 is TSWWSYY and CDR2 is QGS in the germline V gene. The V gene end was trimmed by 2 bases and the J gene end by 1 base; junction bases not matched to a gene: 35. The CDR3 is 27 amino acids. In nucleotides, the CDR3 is TGTGCTCTTGGGGAAACCGAATCTTCCTACATACCTCCTGGGGGATACGCTGGGCATGTCAGCACCGATAAACTCATCTTT. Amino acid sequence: CALGETESSYIPPGGYAGHVSTDKLIF.

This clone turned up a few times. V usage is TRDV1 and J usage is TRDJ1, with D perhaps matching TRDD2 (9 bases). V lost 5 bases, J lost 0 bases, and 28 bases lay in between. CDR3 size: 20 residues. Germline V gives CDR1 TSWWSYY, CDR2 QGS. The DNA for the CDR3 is TGTGCTCTTGGGAACACCTTCCTACTACCAGTACTGGGGGACACCGATAAACTCATCTTT. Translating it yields CALGNTFLLPVLGDTDKLIF.

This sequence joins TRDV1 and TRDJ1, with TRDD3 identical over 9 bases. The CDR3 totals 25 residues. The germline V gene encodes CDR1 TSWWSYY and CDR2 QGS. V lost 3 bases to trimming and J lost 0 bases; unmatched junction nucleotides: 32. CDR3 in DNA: TGTGCTCTTGGGGACGGCTGTTTGGGGATACGCACAAAACTTCAGCCCCTGGTATACACCGATAAACTCATCTTT. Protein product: CALGDGCLGIRTKLQPLVYTDKLIF.

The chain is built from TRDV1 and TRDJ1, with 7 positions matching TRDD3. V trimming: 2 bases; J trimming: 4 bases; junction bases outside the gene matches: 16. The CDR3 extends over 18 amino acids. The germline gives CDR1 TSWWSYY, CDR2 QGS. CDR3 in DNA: TGTGCTCTTGGGGAATTACTTGCGGGACTGGGGTCTAACGATAAACTCATCTTT. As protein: CALGELLAGLGSNDKLIF.

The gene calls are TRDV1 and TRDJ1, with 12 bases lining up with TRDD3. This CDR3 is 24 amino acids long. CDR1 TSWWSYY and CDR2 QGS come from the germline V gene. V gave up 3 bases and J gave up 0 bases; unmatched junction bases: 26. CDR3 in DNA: TGTGCTCTTGGGGACATCCACTTCCTTGGCGGTTATACTGGGGGATACAGGAACACCGATAAACTCATCTTT. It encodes CALGDIHFLGGYTGGYRNTDKLIF.

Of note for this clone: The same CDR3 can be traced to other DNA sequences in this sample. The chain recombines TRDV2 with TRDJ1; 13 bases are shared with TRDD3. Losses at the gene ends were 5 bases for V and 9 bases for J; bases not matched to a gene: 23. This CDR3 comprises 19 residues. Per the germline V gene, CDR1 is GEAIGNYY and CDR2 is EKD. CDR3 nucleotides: TGTGCCTGTGCAGTAGTGAGGGGGTCAACTGGGGGATACGGCGGGGAACTCATCTTT. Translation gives CACAVVRGSTGGYGGELIF.

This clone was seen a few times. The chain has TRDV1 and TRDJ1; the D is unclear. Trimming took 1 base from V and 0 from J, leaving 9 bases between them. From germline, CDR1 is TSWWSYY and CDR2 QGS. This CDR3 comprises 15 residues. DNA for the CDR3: TGTGCTCTTGGGGAACCCCTCCTGAACACCGATAAACTCATCTTT. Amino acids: CALGEPLLNTDKLIF.

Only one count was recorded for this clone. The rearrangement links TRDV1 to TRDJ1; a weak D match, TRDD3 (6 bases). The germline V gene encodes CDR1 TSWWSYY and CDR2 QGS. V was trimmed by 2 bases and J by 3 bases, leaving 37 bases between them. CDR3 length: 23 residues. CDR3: CALGESPPPFNRGGYAGADKLIF. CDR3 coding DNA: TGTGCTCTTGGGGAATCCCCGCCTCCGTTTAACCGTGGGGGGTACGCGGGGGCCGATAAACTCATCTTT.

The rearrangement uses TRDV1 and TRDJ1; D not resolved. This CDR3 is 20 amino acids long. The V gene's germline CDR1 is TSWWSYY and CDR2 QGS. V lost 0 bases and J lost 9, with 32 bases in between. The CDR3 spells CALGELSPPHSSVLECELIF. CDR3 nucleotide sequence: TGTGCTCTTGGGGAACTTTCTCCTCCACACTCGAGCGTACTTGAATGCGAACTCATCTTT.

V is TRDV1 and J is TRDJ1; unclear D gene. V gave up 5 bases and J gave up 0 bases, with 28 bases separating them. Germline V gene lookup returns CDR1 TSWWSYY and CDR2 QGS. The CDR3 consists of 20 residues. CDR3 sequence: CALGNPPTPLRYYHTDKLIF. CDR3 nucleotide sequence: TGTGCTCTTGGGAACCCACCAACTCCTCTCCGGTATTACCACACCGATAAACTCATCTTT.

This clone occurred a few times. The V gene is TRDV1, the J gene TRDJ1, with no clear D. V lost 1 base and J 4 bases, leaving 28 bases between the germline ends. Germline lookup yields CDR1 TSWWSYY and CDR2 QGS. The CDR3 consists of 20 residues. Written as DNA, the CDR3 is TGTGCTCTTGGGGAACGAGAGACCCCGGCGTTCCCGGGTTTTATCGATAAACTCATCTTT. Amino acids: CALGERETPAFPGFIDKLIF.

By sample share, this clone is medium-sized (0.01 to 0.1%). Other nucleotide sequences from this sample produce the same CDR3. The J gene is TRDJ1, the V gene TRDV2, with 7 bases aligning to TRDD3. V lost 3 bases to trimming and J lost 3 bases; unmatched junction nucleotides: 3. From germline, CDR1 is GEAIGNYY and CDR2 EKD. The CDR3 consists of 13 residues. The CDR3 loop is CACDRIRPDKLIF. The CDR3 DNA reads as TGTGCCTGTGACCGGATACGTCCCGATAAACTCATCTTT.

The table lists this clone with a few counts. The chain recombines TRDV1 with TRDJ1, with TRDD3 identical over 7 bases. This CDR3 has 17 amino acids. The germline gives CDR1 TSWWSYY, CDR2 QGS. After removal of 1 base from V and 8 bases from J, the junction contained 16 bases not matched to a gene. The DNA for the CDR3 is TGTGCTCTTGGGGAACCGACCCTTGGAAGGACTGGGGACAAACTCATCTTT. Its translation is CALGEPTLGRTGDKLIF.

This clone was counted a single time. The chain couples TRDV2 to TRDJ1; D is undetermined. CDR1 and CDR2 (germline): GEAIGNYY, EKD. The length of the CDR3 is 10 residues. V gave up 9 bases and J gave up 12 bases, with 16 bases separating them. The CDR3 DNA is TGTGCCACAGGGACTCTCGGGATCATCTTT. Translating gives CATGTLGIIF.

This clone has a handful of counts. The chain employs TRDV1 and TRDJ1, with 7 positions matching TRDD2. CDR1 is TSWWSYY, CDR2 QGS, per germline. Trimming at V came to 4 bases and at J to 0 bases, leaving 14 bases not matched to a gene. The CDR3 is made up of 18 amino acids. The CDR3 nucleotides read TGTGCTCTTGGGGGTTTTCCTACGCGAGGGGGTTACACCGATAAACTCATCTTT. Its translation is CALGGFPTRGGYTDKLIF.